Sequencing of this T cell receptor beta chain was carried out in a study of T cells in Graves' hyperthyroidism and ophthalmopathy (dated by TCRdb to between 2018 and 2021). Context from the whole study: Peripheral blood samples were taken at the time of initial diagnosis, prior to any treatment. In addition, the study compared T-cell repertoires in thyroid tissue and in blood from six Graves' hyperthyroidism patients. To identify TCR V-J signatures that set the groups apart, the researchers used a discovery cohort of 100 patients, made up of fewer than 50 with Graves' ophthalmopathy and 57 with stable Graves' hyperthyroidism. An independent validation cohort of about 20 hyperthyroidism patients and 17 patients who later progressed to ophthalmopathy tested prospective prediction of ophthalmopathy. Once sampling was done, hyperthyroidism patients were given methimazole at a starting dose of 30 mg daily, whereas ophthalmopathy patients were given high-dose intravenous methylprednisolone. The approximately 100 discovery patients were randomly divided into training and test sets at a 7:3 ratio. The paper reports TCR Vbeta CDR3 sequencing of about 140 peripheral blood samples: around 41 ophthalmopathy, approximately 74 hyperthyroidism and around 17 progressor patients. The investigation overall reported the following: Most expanded thyroid clonotypes (frequency above 0.001) were also found in blood, which suggests that blood repertoires may mirror thyroid immune responses. Sample size was not statistically predetermined, and investigators were not blinded to group allocation. In validation, progression to ophthalmopathy was predicted by the model with approximately 67% sensitivity and roughly 76% specificity, a median of roughly 6.4 months before onset. Ophthalmopathy was separated from stable hyperthyroidism by a 13 V-J signature model, with approximately 85% sensitivity and about 81% specificity obtained in cross-validation and 80%/75% obtained in testing.

Graves' hyperthyroidism was defined as stable when no progression to ophthalmopathy occurred over 18 months of follow-up. Hyperthyroidism patients were newly diagnosed, with disease duration under 2 months, and aged 18 to 65 years. The study excluded patients with uncontrolled infections, other autoimmune diseases, pregnancy or lactation. Diagnoses were established on the basis of clinical symptoms, serum thyroxine and TRAb, thyroid ultrasound, and orbital computed tomography. PBMCs were separated from approximately 10 ml of fresh peripheral blood using Ficoll-Paque density gradient centrifugation. Trizol reagent was used to extract total RNA, and RNA quality was then checked on an Agilent 2100 Bioanalyzer. TCR beta CDR3 regions were amplified from RNA transcripts. For the first round of RT-PCR on the TCR CDR3, the HTBI primer set was used together with the Qiagen OneStep RT-PCR kit. Libraries were constructed in a second round of multiplex PCR, after which size selection and purification were carried out. Paired-end sequencing of the libraries was performed with 100 bp reads on an Illumina HiSeq2000. The study's processing was this. SOAPnuke was used to process the raw data, removing reads that contained adapters or uncalled bases, had a mean Phred below 15, or lacked an exact match to the constant primer or identifier. COPE v1.2.5 was used to merge the high-quality paired reads, and each unique nucleotide sequence was defined as a clonotype. Clonotypes were aligned to IMGT TRBV, TRBD and TRBJ reference segments using MiTCR v1.1. Only V-J combinations with frequency above 0.0001, covering about 99% of repertoires, were analysed. The TCS score was defined as the ratio of F50 (clonal expansion) to E x V (chaos), calculated using BLOSUM62-based TCRdist between CDR3 peptides within each V-J. Welch's t-statistics and random forest reduced 514 V-J features to around 14, which were used in a naive Bayes classifier (R e1071). Thyroid-blood repertoire similarity was quantified with the Morisita-Horn index. TCRdb applied fastp at Q25 and MiXCR to the public reads, then kept only in-frame beta chains. Duplicate CDR3 protein sequences are folded into a single record with the most common DNA and genes. These V and J calls rely on TCRdb rather than the paper's analysis. This sample is represented by around 700,000 distinct CDR3 sequences; around a third of them were singletons. Less than 35% of the sample comes from the top ten.

As for this clonotype: The antigen it recognizes is unknown. It has no much larger one-base neighbor in the sample; base qualities were not kept.

The CDR1 and CDR2 encoded by the germline V gene (reference sequence) are DFQATT and SNEGSKA. V trim: 0 bases; J trim: 3 bases; unmatched bases: 8. There are 15 amino acids in the CDR3, from cysteine to phenylalanine inclusive. The entry retains the CDR3 DNA only, 45 bases that are in frame from base 1. The sequence links TRBV20-1 to TRBJ2-7, with 7 bases in between that match TRBD1. Sequenced material: blood. This TCR was recovered from a woman between 40 and 55 years old with Graves' hyperthyroidism. In nucleotides, the sequence is TGCAGTGCTAGAGAGACAGGGCGCGAGGTCTACGAGCAGTACTTC. It translates to CSARETGREVYEQYF.